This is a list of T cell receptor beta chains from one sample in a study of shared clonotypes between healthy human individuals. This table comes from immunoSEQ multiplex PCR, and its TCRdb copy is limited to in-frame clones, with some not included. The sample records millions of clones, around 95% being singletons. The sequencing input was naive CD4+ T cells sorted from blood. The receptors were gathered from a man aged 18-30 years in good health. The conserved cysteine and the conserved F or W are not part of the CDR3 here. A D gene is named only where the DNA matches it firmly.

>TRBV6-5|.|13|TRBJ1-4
ASSTRGRANEKLF
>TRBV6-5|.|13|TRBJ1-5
ASRGGIYSNQPQH
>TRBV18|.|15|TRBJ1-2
ASSPLEQGLTNYGYT
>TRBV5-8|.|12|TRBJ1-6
ASSLWGRDSPLH
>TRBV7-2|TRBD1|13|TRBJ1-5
ASSTWTGSNQPQH
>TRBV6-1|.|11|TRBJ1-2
ASTPAKSYGYT
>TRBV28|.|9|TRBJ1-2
ASSSQYGYT
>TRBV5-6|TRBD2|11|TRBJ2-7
ASSLELAYKQY
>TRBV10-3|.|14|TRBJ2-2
AISEIRGKGTGELF
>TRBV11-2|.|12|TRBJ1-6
ASSLIAGHSPLH
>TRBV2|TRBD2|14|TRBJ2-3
ASSEASGRTADTQY
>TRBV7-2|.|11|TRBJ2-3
ASSLVTSDTQY
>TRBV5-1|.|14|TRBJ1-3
ASSPSGVKTGNTIY
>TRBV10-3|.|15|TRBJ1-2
AISDPLMTGTNYGYT
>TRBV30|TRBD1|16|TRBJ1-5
AWNLGTGGPNSNQPQH
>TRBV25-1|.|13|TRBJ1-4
ASSEPGTRGEKLF
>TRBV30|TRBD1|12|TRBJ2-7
AKKDRGSSYEQY